The T cell receptor (beta chain) described here comes from a study of T cells in localized non-small cell lung cancer. Broader study findings: In adjacent lung, a median around 50 of the top 100 tumor clones were found. Longer overall survival associated with higher blood T cell density; shorter survival with higher adjacent-lung clonality. Uninvolved adjacent lung showed the highest T cell clonality, exceeding tumor. Since sequencing was restricted to only one region of the tumor, intratumor heterogeneity remains a possibility.

Data came from immunoSEQ multiplex PCR; TCRdb stores just in-frame clones and leaves some out. The sample records 15,000 to 25,000 clones, around 83% being singletons. The germline gives CDR1 SGHAT, CDR2 FQDESV (reference sequence). The CDR3 extends over 16 amino acids. Trimming took 4 bases from V and 2 from J, leaving 17 bases between them. As regards this clone: As yet, its antigen is unknown.

The material sequenced was peripheral blood, taken before any cancer treatment. The chain joins TRBV11-1 to TRBJ2-5, with unresolved D. This TCR was recovered from a man between 40 and 70 years old with stage I lung adenocarcinoma. The CDR3 region has the DNA TGTGCCAGCAGCTACCGACGGAGTACAGCTCAAGAGACCCAGTACTTC. Translated: CASSYRRSTAQETQYF.